One and the same sample provided the 12 T cell receptor beta chains below, sequenced in a study of CD8 T cells in Susac syndrome. RNA amounts of about 0.45 to 1 ug underwent reverse transcription with random hexamers. MiXCR was run by TCRdb on the immunoSEQ multiplex PCR reads, yielding one entry per CDR3 protein. The sample shows some 260,000 distinct CDR3 sequences, about 93% of them seen only once. The specimen was CD4+ T cells from PBMCs. The receptors here all came from a human donor with multiple sclerosis.

This sequence joins TRBV5-1 and TRBJ1-2, with TRBD1 matching over 10 bases. The germline V gene has CDR1 SGHRS and CDR2 YFSETQ. This CDR3 is built from 15 residues. Trimming at V came to 4 bases and at J to 1 base, leaving 4 bases not matched to a gene. The CDR3 DNA reads TGCGCCAGCAGCGTGACAGGGGGCTTTAACTATGGCTACACCTTC. Residues: CASSVTGGFNYGYTF.

This chain connects TRBV18 to TRBJ2-1, with 7 bases lining up with TRBD1. The trim removed 6 bases at V and 1 base at J, leaving 6 bases unmatched. This CDR3 contains 15 residues. Germline V gene sequence: CDR1 KGHSH, CDR2 LQKENI. CDR3 in amino acids: CASSVWTGSYNEQFF. Written as DNA, the CDR3 is TGTGCCAGCTCGGTTTGGACAGGTTCCTACAATGAGCAGTTCTTC. Filled out from reference TRBV18 and TRBJ2-1, the complete variable domain reads NAGVMQNPRHLVRRRGQEARLRCSPMKGHSHVYWYRQLPEEGLKFMVYLQKENIIDESGMPKERFSAEFPKEGPSILRIQQVVRGDSAAYFCASSVWTGSYNEQFFGPGTRLTVL.

This chain uses TRBV19 with TRBJ2-3; possible D gene TRBD1, 6 bases. V lost 6 bases, J lost 2 bases, and 12 bases lay in between. The V gene's germline CDR1 is LNHDA and CDR2 SQIVND (reference sequence). CDR3 length equals 14 residues. The CDR3 DNA sequence: TGTGCCAGTAGCCCACAGGGTTTCACAGATACGCAGTATTTT. Amino acid sequence: CASSPQGFTDTQYF.

The genes are TRBV9 and TRBJ2-1; D may correspond to TRBD1 or TRBD2 (5 bases each). The CDR3 totals 12 residues. Germline V gives CDR1 SGDLS, CDR2 YYNGEE. Trimming took 0 bases from V and 10 from J, leaving 8 bases between them. This chain's CDR3 is CASSVEWGEQFF. In DNA form, the CDR3 reads TGTGCCAGCAGCGTAGAATGGGGGGAGCAGTTCTTC.

This clonotype came up once. V usage is TRBV24-1 and J usage is TRBJ2-3; D gene unclear. CDR1 and CDR2 (germline): KGHDR, SFDVKD. This CDR3 contains 14 residues. Between the trimmed V and J ends, which lost 0 bases and 6 bases, there was a span of 9 bases. The DNA of the CDR3 is TGTGCCACCAGTGATTTGCCCCCCAGGGATACGCAGTATTTT. Protein product: CATSDLPPRDTQYF.

As DNA, the CDR3 is TGTGCCAGCAGCCAAGTTGACAGGGCCGGAACGGGTGGCTACACCTTC. It codes for CASSQVDRAGTGGYTF. V and J are TRBV3-1 and TRBJ1-2; 7 bases fit TRBD1. Germline CDR1 LGHDT, CDR2 YNNKEL (reference sequence). The CDR3 extends over 16 amino acids. V lost 1 base to trimming and J lost 7 bases; unmatched junction nucleotides: 12.

J is TRBJ1-1 and V is TRBV29-1, with D perhaps matching TRBD1 (5 bases). The V end lost 2 bases, the J end lost 11 bases, and 21 bases lay between the germline ends. The CDR3 loop spans 14 amino acids. Germline lookup yields CDR1 SQVTM and CDR2 ANQGSEA. CDR3 nucleotides: TGCAGCGTTGAACTGTGGGGCTCGTCGTCGATTGCTTTCTTT. This sequence encodes CSVELWGSSSIAFF.

The chain has TRBV11-2 and TRBJ2-1, with D possibly TRBD1 on 6 matching bases. V was pared by 5 bases and J by 2 bases, with 13 bases between. Germline CDR1 reads SGHAT; CDR2 reads FQNNGV. The CDR3 is made up of 15 amino acids. The CDR3 DNA reads as TGTGCCAGCAGCCCCGACAGGTACCCCTACAATGAGCAGTTCTTC. Its translation is CASSPDRYPYNEQFF.

J is TRBJ2-3 and V is TRBV20-1; D is possibly TRBD2 (6 bases). Looked up from germline, CDR1 is DFQATT and CDR2 is SNEGSKA (reference sequence). CDR3 length equals 13 residues. V lost 6 bases, J lost 4 bases, and 14 bases lay in between. The CDR3: CSAGAGPPDTQYF. The CDR3 region has the DNA TGCAGTGCAGGGGCGGGGCCACCAGATACGCAGTATTTT.

This clonotype was counted a single time. J is TRBJ2-3 and V is TRBV7-3; 7 bases map to TRBD1. Per the germline V gene, CDR1 is SGHTA and CDR2 is FQGTGA. After removal of 5 bases from V and 6 bases from J, the junction contained 8 bases not matched to a gene. This CDR3 comprises 14 residues. In DNA, the CDR3 is TGTGCCAGCAGCGCAGACAGGGCTCAGGATACGCAGTATTTT. Encoded protein: CASSADRAQDTQYF.

The chain couples TRBV30 to TRBJ1-5; D remains ambiguous. V lost 0 bases to trimming and J lost 2 bases, with 5 bases between them. Germline V lookup: CDR1 GTSNPN, CDR2 SVGIG (reference sequence). The CDR3 spans 13 residues. CDR3 in amino acids: CAWSVDGNQPQHF. CDR3 nucleotides: TGTGCCTGGAGTGTAGATGGCAATCAGCCCCAGCATTTT.

The chain combines TRBV28 with TRBJ1-1, with D possibly being TRBD1 (5 bases). This CDR3 contains 15 residues. CDR1 is MDHEN, CDR2 SYDVKM, per germline. The V end was cut by 3 bases, the J end by 5 bases, with 16 bases between. The DNA for the CDR3 is TGTGCCAGCAGTTTGGGTGTCGGGACGGGGACTGAAGCTTTCTTT. Encoded protein: CASSLGVGTGTEAFF.